The 16 T cell receptor beta chains below all came from one sample that was sequenced in a study of cytomegalovirus exposure and HLA in healthy donors. PCR amplification relied on 60 Vbeta primers (plus 13 Jbeta primers). Generated by immunoSEQ multiplex PCR, the TCRdb table keeps only in-frame clones and is missing some. The repertoire holds 130,000 to 150,000 clones, with around four fifths as singletons. Sequencing used PBMCs. These receptors all come from a man between 25 and 39 years old in good health and CMV-seronegative.

The V call is TRBV29-1, the J call TRBJ2-1, with 8 bases matching TRBD1. V lost 2 bases, J lost 5 bases, and 8 bases stayed unmatched. Germline V CDR1 and CDR2: SQVTM, ANQGSEA. The CDR3 runs to 15 residues. CDR3 coding DNA: TGCAGCGTTGAATCCGGCAGGGGGCTCGACAATGAGCAGTTCTTC. Its protein product is CSVESGRGLDNEQFF.

V is TRBV6-5 and J is TRBJ1-2; unclear D gene. There are 15 residues in the CDR3. The germline V and J ends were trimmed by 6 bases and 8 bases, with 22 bases remaining between them. Germline V gene lookup returns CDR1 MNHEY and CDR2 SVGAGI. The CDR3 sequence is CASSPELDPSRGYTF. Written as DNA, the CDR3 is TGTGCCAGCAGCCCCGAACTTGACCCGTCTAGGGGCTACACCTTC.

The rearrangement links TRBV29-1 to TRBJ2-3; D may be TRBD1 (6 bases). Trimming removed 0 bases from V and 2 bases from J, with 21 bases in between. CDR1 and CDR2 from the germline V gene are SQVTM and ANQGSEA. This CDR3 is 18 amino acids long. CDR3 DNA: TGCAGCGTTGAAGAAATGCTCCTCACCCGGACAGCCACAGATACGCAGTATTTT. Its protein is CSVEEMLLTRTATDTQYF.

About this clone itself: Sequence at one end of the junction differs from germline and may be a read error. J is TRBJ1-5 and V is TRBV30, with a possible D match to TRBD1 (5 bases). The CDR3 sequence is 13 residues long. Germline CDR1 reads GTSNPN; CDR2 reads SVGIG (reference sequence). The CDR3 spells CAWSSQGNQPQNF. In DNA, the CDR3 is TGTGCCTGGAGCTCCCAGGGAAATCAGCCCCAGAATTTT.

The V call is TRBV5-1, the J call TRBJ1-6, with D maybe TRBD1 (5 bases). CDR3 length: 13 residues. V was cut by 1 base and J by 10 bases, with 9 bases left in between. CDR1 is SGHRS and CDR2 is YFSETQ in the germline V gene. CDR3 bases: TGCGCCAGCAGCTTGTGGGGGGACTCACCCCTCCACTTT. It yields the protein CASSLWGDSPLHF.

The CDR3 is CASSPPGQGAFGEQYF. CDR3 DNA sequence: TGTGCCAGCAGCCCTCCCGGACAGGGGGCTTTTGGCGAGCAGTACTTC. The chain combines TRBV27 with TRBJ2-7; 11 positions agree with TRBD1. The CDR3 is 16 amino acids. Germline loops: CDR1 MNHEY, CDR2 SMNVEV (reference sequence). V lost 6 bases, J lost 6 bases, and 13 bases stayed unmatched.

This chain joins TRBV4-2 and TRBJ2-7; 11 bases line up with TRBD2. CDR1 is LGHNA, CDR2 YNFKEQ, per germline. The CDR3 length is 16 residues. V lost 4 bases, J lost 4 bases, and 9 bases stayed unmatched. CDR3 DNA: TGTGCCAGCAGCCTAACCACTAGCGGGAGTAAGTACGAGCAGTACTTC. Translation gives CASSLTTSGSKYEQYF.

The chain links TRBV7-2 to TRBJ1-5, with D perhaps matching TRBD1 (5 bases). V gave up 5 bases and J gave up 5 bases, with 13 bases separating them. The CDR3 is made up of 14 amino acids. Germline values: CDR1 SGHTA, CDR2 FQGNSA. CDR3 nucleotides: TGTGCCAGCAGCCCGCAGGAGGGGCATCAGCCCCAGCATTTT. Translated: CASSPQEGHQPQHF.

V is TRBV7-2 and J is TRBJ1-6, with a tentative D call TRBD1 (5 bases). Per the germline V gene, CDR1 is SGHTA and CDR2 is FQGNSA. There are 14 residues in the CDR3. V lost 2 bases and J lost 6, with 8 bases in between. This CDR3 is CASSLIDSNSPLHF. The CDR3 DNA sequence: TGTGCCAGCAGCTTAATAGACAGTAATTCACCCCTCCACTTT.

The chain recombines TRBV5-1 with TRBJ2-7, with a possible D match to TRBD2 (5 bases). The CDR3 totals 13 residues. Trimming cost V 0 bases and J 6 bases, with 10 bases left between them. The V gene's germline CDR1 is SGHRS and CDR2 YFSETQ. The CDR3 nucleotides read TGCGCCAGCAGCTTGGTTCTAGCACGCGAGCAGTACTTC. Encoded protein: CASSLVLAREQYF. Based on the CDR3 plus reference TRBV5-1 and TRBJ2-7, the full variable domain is KAGVTQTPRYLIKTRGQQVTLSCSPISGHRSVSWYQQTPGQGLQFLFEYFSETQRNKGNFPGRFSGRQFSNSRSEMNVSTLELGDSALYLCASSLVLAREQYFGPGTRLTVT.

V and J are TRBV10-3 and TRBJ2-7; 11 bases agree with TRBD2. V lost 6 bases, J lost 3 bases, and 4 bases stayed unmatched. CDR3 size: 14 residues. The germline gives CDR1 ENHRY, CDR2 SYGVKD. Here the CDR3 reads CAIRTSGAVYEQYF. In nucleotides, the CDR3 is TGTGCCATCAGGACTAGCGGGGCCGTCTACGAGCAGTACTTC.

V gene TRBV5-1 combines with J gene TRBJ2-3; 7 nucleotides line up with TRBD1. Losses at the gene ends were 4 bases for V and 2 bases for J; bases not matched to a gene: 13. The CDR3 covers 17 residues. Germline assignment: CDR1 SGHRS and CDR2 YFSETQ. The CDR3 coding sequence is TGCGCCAGCAGCGAAACGCCGATACAGGGGCCCACAGATACGCAGTATTTT. Its translation: CASSETPIQGPTDTQYF.

The chain combines TRBV7-2 with TRBJ1-5; 9 bases align to TRBD1. The CDR3 extends over 15 amino acids. V dropped 4 bases and J dropped 7; count of bases not matched to a gene: 8. The germline V gene has CDR1 SGHTA and CDR2 FQGNSA. The DNA for the CDR3 is TGTGCCAGCAGCTCCGACAGGGGGGGATGGCAGCCCCAGCATTTT. Encoded protein: CASSSDRGGWQPQHF.

The chain joins TRBV28 to TRBJ2-7, with 9 bases fitting TRBD1. The CDR3 is 16 amino acids. The germline V gene encodes CDR1 MDHEN and CDR2 SYDVKM. Trimming cost V 1 base and J 7 bases; bases outside gene matches: 11. The CDR3 coding sequence is TGTGCCAGCAGTTTATTGGGACAGGGTACTTCGGGGGAGCAGTACTTC. It yields the protein CASSLLGQGTSGEQYF.

The J gene is TRBJ2-6, the V gene TRBV25-1, with D possibly being TRBD1 (6 bases). The CDR3 has 15 residues. V was trimmed by 8 bases and J by 4 bases, leaving 15 bases between them. Per the germline V gene, CDR1 is MGHDK and CDR2 is SYGVNS. This CDR3 is CASGTLSAGANVLTF. DNA of the CDR3: TGTGCCAGCGGGACATTGAGTGCCGGGGCCAACGTCCTGACTTTC.

As to this clone: Relative to the germline gene, one junction end is altered; a read error may explain this. This sequence joins TRBV7-9 and TRBJ2-1; 7 bases agree with TRBD2. The CDR3 spans 17 residues. Germline CDR1 reads SEHNR; CDR2 reads FQNEAQ (reference sequence). The CDR3: CSSSQKTGGGPYNEQFF. The CDR3 DNA is TGTTCCAGCAGCCAGAAAACGGGAGGAGGCCCCTACAATGAGCAGTTCTTC.